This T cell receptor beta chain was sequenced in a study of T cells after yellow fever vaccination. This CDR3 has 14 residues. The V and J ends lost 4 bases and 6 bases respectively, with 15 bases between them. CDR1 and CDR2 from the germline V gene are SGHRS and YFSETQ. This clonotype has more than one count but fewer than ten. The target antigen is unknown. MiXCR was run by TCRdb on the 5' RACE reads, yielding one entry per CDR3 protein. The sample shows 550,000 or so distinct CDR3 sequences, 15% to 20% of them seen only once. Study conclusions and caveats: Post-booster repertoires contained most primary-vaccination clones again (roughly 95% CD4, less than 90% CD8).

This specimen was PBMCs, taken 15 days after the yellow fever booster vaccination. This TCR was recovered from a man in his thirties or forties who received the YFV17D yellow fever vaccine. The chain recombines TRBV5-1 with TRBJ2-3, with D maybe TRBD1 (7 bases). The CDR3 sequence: CASSPEGAWDTQYF. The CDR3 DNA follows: TGCGCCAGCAGCCCGGAGGGGGCATGGGATACGCAGTATTTT. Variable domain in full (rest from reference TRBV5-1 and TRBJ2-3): KAGVTQTPRYLIKTRGQQVTLSCSPISGHRSVSWYQQTPGQGLQFLFEYFSETQRNKGNFPGRFSGRQFSNSRSEMNVSTLELGDSALYLCASSPEGAWDTQYFGPGTRLTVL.